The sample holds a few counts of the clone carrying this T cell receptor beta chain. This specimen includes other DNA sequences encoding the same CDR3. Germline-derived CDR1 and CDR2 are MDHEN and SYDVKM. Trimming cost V 2 bases and J 3 bases; bases outside gene matches: 3. The CDR3 sequence is 15 residues long. Original handling: By means of reference gene primer amplification, nucleated cell counts were estimated. Clones were sequenced by immunoSEQ multiplex PCR, and TCRdb holds only the in-frame ones, with some missing. Clonal size and the V and J genes are those of that table, whereas D and trimming came from the DNA. The sample holds approximately 450,000 clones; approximately 90% are singletons and the top ten take 4.3%. These data come from a study of blood T cell repertoires in COVID-19. Study details: Donors in the United States, Italy and Spain gave samples during acute or convalescent COVID-19. Sources were T cells, B-cell-depleted T cells, or PBMCs; the material itself was cDNA or gDNA.

Sequencing was carried out using peripheral blood. The TCR was taken from a woman aged 25 to 45 with acute or convalescent COVID-19. The chain uses TRBV28 and TRBJ1-4; 7 bases align to TRBD1. DNA of the CDR3: TGTGCCAGCAGTTTACCCGGACAGGCTAATGAAAAACTGTTTTTT. Protein: CASSLPGQANEKLFF.